Presented here are 25 T cell receptor beta chains from one specimen sequenced in a study of PD-L1 blockade in urothelial cancer. The repertoire was sequenced with immunoSEQ multiplex PCR; TCRdb's copy has only in-frame clones and lacks some. The sample has approximately 34,000 clones, 65% to 90% seen once; the top ten hold about 31%. The sample here was PBMCs, taken around atezolizumab (anti-PD-L1) treatment. The origin of the receptors is a man aged 60 to 75 with urothelial cancer.

V is TRBV21-1 and J is TRBJ1-1; the table gives TRBD1 as D, unverified against the DNA. TRBV21-1 is a documented pseudogene. This CDR3 has 16 amino acids. CDR3: CASSKGVVRGNTEAFF. The CDR3 DNA sequence: TGTGCCAGCAGCAAAGGGGTCGTCAGGGGGAACACTGAAGCTTTCTTT.

The chain is built from TRBV7-3 and TRBJ2-2; 14 bases map to TRBD2. The CDR3 extends over 19 amino acids. The V segment lost 5 bases and the J segment 4 bases; nucleotides outside the gene matches: 12. Germline CDR1 reads SGHTA; CDR2 reads FQGTGA. CDR3 sequence reads: CASSPQFRTSGGRTGELFF. DNA of the CDR3: TGTGCCAGCAGCCCGCAATTCAGGACTAGCGGGGGGCGCACCGGGGAGCTGTTTTTT.

The genes are TRBV4-2 and TRBJ1-6, with no clear D. This CDR3 has 17 residues. The germline V gene encodes CDR1 LGHNA and CDR2 YNFKEQ. With 1 base removed from V and 0 bases from J, the gap between germline ends came to 10 bases. CDR3 sequence: CASSQGGGSSYNSPLHF. CDR3 nucleotide sequence: TGTGCCAGCAGCCAAGGGGGAGGTTCCTCCTATAATTCACCCCTCCACTTT.

This chain joins TRBV29-1 and TRBJ2-1; D is possibly TRBD1 (6 bases). CDR3 length: 14 amino acids. From germline, CDR1 is SQVTM and CDR2 ANQGSEA. The germline V and J ends were trimmed by 4 bases and 3 bases, with 13 bases remaining between them. The CDR3 spells CSVARTVFYNEQFF. DNA for the CDR3: TGCAGCGTTGCCAGGACAGTTTTCTACAATGAGCAGTTCTTC.

Notes on this clone: Distinct nucleotide sequences in the sample also encode this CDR3. The V call is TRBV5-6, the J call TRBJ1-6, with a possible D match to TRBD1 (6 bases). Trimming left V 0 bases short and J 6 bases short, with 10 bases between. The CDR3 sequence is 15 residues long. Germline CDR1 reads SGHDT; CDR2 reads YYEEEE. The CDR3 nucleotides are TGTGCCAGCAGCTTGGAGGGCAGGGGTAATTCACCCCTCCACTTT. This codes for CASSLEGRGNSPLHF.

The J gene is TRBJ2-1, the V gene TRBV6-1; 8 bases are a match to TRBD2. Trimming took 2 bases from V and 4 from J; bases not matched to a gene: 7. The CDR3 spans 16 residues. Germline CDR1 reads MNHNS; CDR2 reads SASEGT. The CDR3 protein is CASSELSGDRYNEQFF. CDR3 DNA: TGTGCCAGCAGTGAACTTAGCGGGGACCGGTACAATGAGCAGTTCTTC.

A single count supports this clone. V gene TRBV7-9 combines with J gene TRBJ1-1; TRBD1 aligns across 10 bases. V trimming: 1 base; J trimming: 8 bases; junction bases outside the gene matches: 7. The CDR3 is 15 amino acids. Germline CDR1 is SEHNR and CDR2 is FQNEAQ (reference sequence). The CDR3, as DNA: TGTGCCAGCAGCTTAGTGTTAGGGACAGGGGCCGAAGCTTTCTTT. Translated, it gives CASSLVLGTGAEAFF.

This clone was picked up one time. V is TRBV7-9 and J is TRBJ1-2; 7 bases fit TRBD1. CDR1 and CDR2 from the germline V gene are SEHNR and FQNEAQ (reference sequence). V was pared by 5 bases and J by 1 base, with 10 bases of the junction left unmatched. CDR3 length: 16 amino acids. CDR3 amino acids: CASSTDRDSFNYGYTF. The CDR3 DNA sequence: TGTGCCAGCAGCACTGATCGGGACAGTTTTAACTATGGCTACACCTTC.

A few counts support this clone. The genes are TRBV11-2 and TRBJ2-7; D might be TRBD1 (5 bases). The germline V and J ends were trimmed by 6 bases and 0 bases, with 12 bases remaining between them. Germline CDR1 reads SGHAT; CDR2 reads FQNNGV. The CDR3 runs to 14 residues. Here the CDR3 DNA reads TGTGCCAGCAGGGAACAGGCGAGCTCCTACGAGCAGTACTTC. Its protein is CASREQASSYEQYF.

The CDR3 DNA sequence: TGCGCCAGCAGCTTGGTGACGGGAAATGAAAAACTGTTTTTT. Residues: CASSLVTGNEKLFF. V is TRBV5-1 and J is TRBJ1-4, with D hard to call. Germline-derived CDR1 and CDR2 are SGHRS and YFSETQ. This CDR3 comprises 14 residues. Between the trimmed V and J ends, which lost 0 bases and 5 bases, there was a span of 8 bases.

The chain recombines TRBV10-2 with TRBJ2-2; TRBD1 aligns across 8 bases. The germline CDR1 and CDR2 sequences are WSHSY and SAAADI. After removal of 4 bases from V and 2 bases from J, the junction contained 9 bases not matched to a gene. CDR3 length equals 17 residues. CDR3: CASSGGGQGSNTGELFF. In DNA, the CDR3 is TGCGCCAGCAGTGGCGGCGGACAGGGATCCAACACCGGGGAGCTGTTTTTT.

The table lists this clone with a count of one. The CDR3 is CASSPGRGGTYEQYF. The CDR3 DNA follows: TGTGCCAGCTCACCGGGACGGGGGGGAACCTACGAGCAGTACTTC. This chain joins TRBV18 and TRBJ2-7; 8 positions match TRBD2. Germline trimming cut 3 bases from V and 2 bases from J; bases unmatched to any gene: 6. This CDR3 comprises 15 residues. Germline CDR1 and CDR2: KGHSH and LQKENI.

The V gene is TRBV18, the J gene TRBJ2-3; the D gene is possibly TRBD1 (5 bases). V lost 2 bases to trimming and J lost 1 base, with 7 bases between them. This CDR3 spans 14 amino acids. The germline CDR1 and CDR2 sequences are KGHSH and LQKENI. The DNA of the CDR3 is TGTGCCAGCTCACCAGGGGCGGGCACAGATACGCAGTATTTT. Translation: CASSPGAGTDTQYF.

The rearrangement links TRBV7-9 to TRBJ1-5; D perhaps matches TRBD1 (5 bases). Germline-derived CDR1 and CDR2 are SEHNR and FQNEAQ (reference sequence). This CDR3 has 17 amino acids. V lost 5 bases, J lost 0 bases, and 17 bases lay in between. CDR3 coding DNA: TGTGCCAGCAGCCGGGTGGGGGGATCTTTTAGCAATCAGCCCCAGCATTTT. Translating gives CASSRVGGSFSNQPQHF. The whole variable domain, remainder taken from reference TRBV7-9 and TRBJ1-5, is DTGVSQNPRHKITKRGQNVTFRCDPISEHNRLYWYRQTLGQGPEFLTYFQNEAQLEKSRLLSDRFSAERPKGSFSTLEIQRTEQGDSAMYLCASSRVGGSFSNQPQHFGDGTRLSIL.

The J gene is TRBJ2-1, the V gene TRBV7-6, with TRBD1 identical over 10 bases. The ends lost 6 bases at V and 3 bases at J; junction bases unmatched: 5. This CDR3 contains 15 residues. CDR1 is SGHVS, CDR2 FNYEAQ, per germline. The CDR3 coding sequence is TGTGCCAGCAGTTCCGGGACAGGGGTCTACAATGAGCAGTTCTTC. It specifies CASSSGTGVYNEQFF. Full variable domain (missing parts from reference TRBV7-6 and TRBJ2-1): GAGVSQSPRYKVTKRGQDVALRCDPISGHVSLYWYRQALGQGPEFLTYFNYEAQQDKSGLPNDRFSAERPEGSISTLTIQRTEQRDSAMYRCASSSGTGVYNEQFFGPGTRLTVL.

The rearrangement joins TRBV7-9 to TRBJ2-5; 7 bases map to TRBD1. V dropped 4 bases and J dropped 5; count of bases not matched to a gene: 13. CDR1 is SEHNR and CDR2 is FQNEAQ in the germline V gene (reference sequence). This CDR3 is 16 amino acids long. CDR3 DNA sequence: TGTGCCAGCAGCTATAACCCCAGGACAGGAAGTGAGACCCAGTACTTC. Residues: CASSYNPRTGSETQYF. The complete variable domain, with remaining parts taken from reference TRBV7-9 and TRBJ2-5, reads DTGVSQNPRHKITKRGQNVTFRCDPISEHNRLYWYRQTLGQGPEFLTYFQNEAQLEKSRLLSDRFSAERPKGSFSTLEIQRTEQGDSAMYLCASSYNPRTGSETQYFGPGTRLLVL.

Only one count was recorded for this clone. The chain is built from TRBV7-2 and TRBJ2-2; a weak D match, TRBD2 (6 bases). Germline V gene data show CDR1 as SGHTA and CDR2 as FQGNSA. The CDR3 totals 16 residues. The germline V and J ends were trimmed by 8 bases and 0 bases, with 16 bases remaining between them. In nucleotides, the CDR3 is TGTGCCAGCGGCCCCTATGCGGGGACGAACACCGGGGAGCTGTTTTTT. Protein: CASGPYAGTNTGELFF.

This chain uses TRBV30 with TRBJ1-3, with D possibly TRBD1 on 5 matching bases. Between the trimmed V and J ends, which lost 7 bases and 4 bases, there was a span of 11 bases. In germline, CDR1 is GTSNPN, CDR2 SVGIG (reference sequence). CDR3 length equals 12 residues. The CDR3 nucleotides read TGTGCCTCCCCGGCAGGGGGAAACACCATATATTTT. This translates into CASPAGGNTIYF.

V usage is TRBV6-5 and J usage is TRBJ1-5; D possibly corresponds to TRBD1 (6 bases). CDR1 is MNHEY, CDR2 SVGAGI, per germline. V was pared by 6 bases and J by 5 bases, with 11 bases between. CDR3 length: 13 residues. The CDR3, as DNA: TGTGCCAGCAGGGGCGAGGGGGATCAGCCCCAGCATTTT. Translating it yields CASRGEGDQPQHF.

The chain combines TRBV6-5 with TRBJ2-6; TRBD2 matches 7 bases. The CDR3 extends over 15 amino acids. The V gene's germline CDR1 is MNHEY and CDR2 SVGAGI. V was clipped by 2 bases and J by 4 bases; unmatched bases: 2. CDR3 DNA: TGTGCCAGCAGTTACGGGGGAGGGGGGGCCAACGTCCTGACTTTC. Translation: CASSYGGGGANVLTF.

The chain recombines TRBV5-4 with TRBJ2-1; a weak D match, TRBD1 (7 bases). Trimming took 4 bases from V and 7 from J, leaving 18 bases between them. This CDR3 comprises 15 residues. CDR1 is SGHNT and CDR2 is YYREEE in the germline V gene (reference sequence). The CDR3 sequence is CASSRDWDSANEQFF. The DNA of the CDR3 is TGTGCCAGCAGCCGGGACTGGGACAGCGCAAATGAGCAGTTCTTC.

The rearrangement joins TRBV6-1 to TRBJ2-7, with D unclear. This CDR3 contains 15 residues. CDR1 and CDR2 from the germline V gene are MNHNS and SASEGT. V lost 2 bases, J lost 2 bases, and 13 bases lay in between. DNA of the CDR3: TGTGCCAGCAGTGAATACGGCAGGCAACCCTACGAGCAGTACTTC. Its protein is CASSEYGRQPYEQYF.

In DNA form, the CDR3 reads TGCGCCAGCAGCTTATTTCCCATAGCGAGCTCCTACAATGAGCAGTTCTTC. Protein sequence: CASSLFPIASSYNEQFF. The chain employs TRBV5-1 and TRBJ2-1, with D possibly being TRBD2 (5 bases). Germline V gene lookup returns CDR1 SGHRS and CDR2 YFSETQ. Trimming left V 2 bases short and J 0 bases short, with 15 bases between. CDR3 size: 17 residues.

This chain links TRBV7-8 with TRBJ1-1, with D maybe TRBD1 (6 bases). V was trimmed by 0 bases and J by 4 bases, leaving 12 bases between them. Germline CDR1 and CDR2: SGHVS and FQNEAQ. CDR3 size: 15 residues. CDR3 region: CASSLAPTGATEAFF. CDR3 sequence (DNA): TGTGCCAGCAGCTTAGCCCCGACAGGTGCCACTGAAGCTTTCTTT.

The CDR3 is CASSPYGGQGQPQHF. The DNA of the CDR3 is TGCGCCAGCAGCCCATACGGGGGACAGGGACAGCCCCAGCATTTT. The chain uses TRBV5-1 and TRBJ1-5, with 9 bases aligning to TRBD1. The CDR3 covers 15 residues. V shed 4 bases, J shed 7 bases, and the junction held 9 bases outside the gene matches. The germline CDR1 and CDR2 sequences are SGHRS and YFSETQ.